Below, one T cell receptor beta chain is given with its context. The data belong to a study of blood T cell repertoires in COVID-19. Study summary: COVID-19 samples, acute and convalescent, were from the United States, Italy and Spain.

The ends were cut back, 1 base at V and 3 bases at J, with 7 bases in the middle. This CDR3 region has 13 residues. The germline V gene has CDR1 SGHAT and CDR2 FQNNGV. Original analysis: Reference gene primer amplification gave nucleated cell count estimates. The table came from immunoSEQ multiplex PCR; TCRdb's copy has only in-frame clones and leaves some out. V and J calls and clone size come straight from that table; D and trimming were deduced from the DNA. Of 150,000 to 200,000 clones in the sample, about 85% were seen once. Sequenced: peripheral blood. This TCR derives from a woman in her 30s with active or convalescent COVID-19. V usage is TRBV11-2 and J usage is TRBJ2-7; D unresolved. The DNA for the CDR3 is TGTGCCAGCAGCTTAGTTTGGAGCTACGAGCAGTACTTC. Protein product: CASSLVWSYEQYF.